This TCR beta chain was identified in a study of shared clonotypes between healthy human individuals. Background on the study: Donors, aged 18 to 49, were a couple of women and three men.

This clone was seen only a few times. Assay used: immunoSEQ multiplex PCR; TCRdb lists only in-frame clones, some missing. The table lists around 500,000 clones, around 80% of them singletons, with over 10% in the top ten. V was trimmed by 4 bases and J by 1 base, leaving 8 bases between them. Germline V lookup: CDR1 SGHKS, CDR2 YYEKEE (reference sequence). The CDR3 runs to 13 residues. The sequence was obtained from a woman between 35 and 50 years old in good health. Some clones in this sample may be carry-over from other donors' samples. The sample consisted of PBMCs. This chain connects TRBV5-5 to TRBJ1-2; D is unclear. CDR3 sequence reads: CASSDLLNYGYTF. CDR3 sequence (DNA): TGTGCCAGCAGCGACCTGCTTAACTATGGCTACACCTTC. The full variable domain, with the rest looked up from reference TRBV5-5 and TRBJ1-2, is DAGVTQSPTHLIKTRGQQVTLRCSPISGHKSVSWYQQVLGQGPQFIFQYYEKEERGRGNFPDRFSARQFPNYSSELNVNALLLGDSALYLCASSDLLNYGYTFGSGTRLTVV.